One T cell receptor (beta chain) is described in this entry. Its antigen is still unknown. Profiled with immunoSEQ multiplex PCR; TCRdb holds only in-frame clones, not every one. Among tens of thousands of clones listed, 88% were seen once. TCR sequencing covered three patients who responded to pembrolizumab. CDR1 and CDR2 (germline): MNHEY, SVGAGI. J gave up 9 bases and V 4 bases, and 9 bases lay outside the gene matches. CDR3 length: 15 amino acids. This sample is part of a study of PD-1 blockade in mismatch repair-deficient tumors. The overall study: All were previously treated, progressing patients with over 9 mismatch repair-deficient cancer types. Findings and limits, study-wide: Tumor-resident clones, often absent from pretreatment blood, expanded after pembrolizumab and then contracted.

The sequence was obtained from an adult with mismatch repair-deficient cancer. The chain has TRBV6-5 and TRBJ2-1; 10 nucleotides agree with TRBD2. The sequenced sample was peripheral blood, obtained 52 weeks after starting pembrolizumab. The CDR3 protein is CASSFLQAGGGEQFF. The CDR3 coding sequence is TGTGCCAGCAGTTTCCTGCAAGCGGGGGGGGGTGAGCAGTTCTTC.